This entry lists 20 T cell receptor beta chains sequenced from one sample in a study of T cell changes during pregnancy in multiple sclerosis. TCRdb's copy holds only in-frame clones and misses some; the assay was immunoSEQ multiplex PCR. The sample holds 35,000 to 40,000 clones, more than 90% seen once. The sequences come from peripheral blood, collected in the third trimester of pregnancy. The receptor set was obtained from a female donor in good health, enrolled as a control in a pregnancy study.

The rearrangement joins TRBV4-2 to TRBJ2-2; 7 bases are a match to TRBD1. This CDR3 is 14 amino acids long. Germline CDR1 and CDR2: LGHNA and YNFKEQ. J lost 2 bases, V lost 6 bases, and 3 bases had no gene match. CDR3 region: CASRRGLNTGELFF. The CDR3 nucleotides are TGTGCCAGCAGGAGGGGGCTAAACACCGGGGAGCTGTTTTTT.

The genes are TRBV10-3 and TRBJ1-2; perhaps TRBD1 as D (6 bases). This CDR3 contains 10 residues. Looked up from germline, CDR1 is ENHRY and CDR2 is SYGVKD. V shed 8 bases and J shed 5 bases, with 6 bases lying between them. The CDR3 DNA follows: TGTGCCATCGGACAGTATGGCTACACCTTC. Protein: CAIGQYGYTF.

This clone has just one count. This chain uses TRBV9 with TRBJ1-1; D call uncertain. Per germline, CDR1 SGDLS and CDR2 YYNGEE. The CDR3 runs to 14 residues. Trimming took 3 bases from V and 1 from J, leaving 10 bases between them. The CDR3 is CASSATRQNTEAFF. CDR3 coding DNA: TGTGCCAGCAGCGCTACCAGGCAGAACACTGAAGCTTTCTTT.

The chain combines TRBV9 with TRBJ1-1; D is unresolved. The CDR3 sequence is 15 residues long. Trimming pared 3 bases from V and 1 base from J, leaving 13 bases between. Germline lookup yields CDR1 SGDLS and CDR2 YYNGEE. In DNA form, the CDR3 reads TGTGCCAGCAGCGGAGGCTTGGATAGGAACACTGAAGCTTTCTTT. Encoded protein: CASSGGLDRNTEAFF.

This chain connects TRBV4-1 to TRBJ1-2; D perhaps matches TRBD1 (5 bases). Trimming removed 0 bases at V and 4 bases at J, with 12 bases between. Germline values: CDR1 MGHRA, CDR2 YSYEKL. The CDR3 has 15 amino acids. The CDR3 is CASSQDPQGTYGYTF. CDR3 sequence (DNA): TGCGCCAGCAGCCAAGATCCCCAGGGTACCTATGGCTACACCTTC.

CDR3 bases: TGTGCCAGCAGCTTAAAGGGGGCTGGGTCACCCCTCCACTTT. It encodes CASSLKGAGSPLHF. J is TRBJ1-6 and V is TRBV7-9; 7 bases are shared with TRBD1. This CDR3 has 14 residues. Germline CDR1 SEHNR, CDR2 FQNEAQ (reference sequence). The V gene end was trimmed by 2 bases and the J gene end by 10 bases; junction bases not matched to a gene: 5.

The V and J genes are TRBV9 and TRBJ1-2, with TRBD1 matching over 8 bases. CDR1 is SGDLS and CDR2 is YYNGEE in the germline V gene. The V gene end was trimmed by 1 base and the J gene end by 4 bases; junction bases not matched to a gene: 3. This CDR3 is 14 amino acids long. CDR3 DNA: TGTGCCAGCAGCGTACAGGGGGCGACCTATGGCTACACCTTC. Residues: CASSVQGATYGYTF.

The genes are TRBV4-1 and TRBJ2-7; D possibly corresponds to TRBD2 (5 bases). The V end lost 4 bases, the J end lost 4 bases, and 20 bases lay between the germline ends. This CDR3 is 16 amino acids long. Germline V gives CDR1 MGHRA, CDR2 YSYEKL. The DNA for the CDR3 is TGCGCCAGCAGCCTTCTTAGAGGGCGGGCGGTATACGAGCAGTACTTC. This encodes CASSLLRGRAVYEQYF.

The CDR3 DNA is TGTGCCAGCAGCCAAGAAAAGGGGGGACTATCCTACGAGCAGTACTTC. This encodes CASSQEKGGLSYEQYF. V and J are TRBV14 and TRBJ2-7; D perhaps matches TRBD2 (7 bases). Germline V lookup: CDR1 SGHDN, CDR2 FVKESK. Trimming took 0 bases from V and 1 from J, leaving 13 bases between them. The CDR3 totals 16 residues.

The chain's CDR3 is CASSLRGGPGNTIYF. The CDR3, as DNA: TGTGCCAGCAGCTTAAGGGGGGGGCCTGGAAACACCATATATTTT. The chain combines TRBV7-3 with TRBJ1-3; D is possibly TRBD1 (6 bases). This CDR3 region has 15 residues. Looked up from germline, CDR1 is SGHTA and CDR2 is FQGTGA. V was clipped by 1 base and J by 2 bases, with 9 bases between them.

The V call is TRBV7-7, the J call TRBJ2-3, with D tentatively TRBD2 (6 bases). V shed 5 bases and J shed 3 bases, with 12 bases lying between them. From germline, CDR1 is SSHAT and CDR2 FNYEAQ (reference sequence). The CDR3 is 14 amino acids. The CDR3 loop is CASSPIRGTDTQYF. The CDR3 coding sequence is TGTGCCAGCAGCCCCATTCGGGGGACAGATACGCAGTATTTT.

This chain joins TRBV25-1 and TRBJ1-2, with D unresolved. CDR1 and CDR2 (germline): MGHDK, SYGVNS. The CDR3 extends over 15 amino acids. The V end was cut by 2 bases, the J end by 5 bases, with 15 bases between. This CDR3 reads CASSEPDSLVYGYTF. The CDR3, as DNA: TGTGCCAGCAGTGAACCAGACTCACTCGTTTATGGCTACACCTTC.

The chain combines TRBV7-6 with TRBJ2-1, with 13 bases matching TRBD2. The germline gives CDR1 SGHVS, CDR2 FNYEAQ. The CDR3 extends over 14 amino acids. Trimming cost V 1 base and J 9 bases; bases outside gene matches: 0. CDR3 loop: CASSLGTSGGEQFF. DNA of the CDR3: TGTGCCAGCAGCTTAGGGACTAGCGGGGGTGAGCAGTTCTTC.

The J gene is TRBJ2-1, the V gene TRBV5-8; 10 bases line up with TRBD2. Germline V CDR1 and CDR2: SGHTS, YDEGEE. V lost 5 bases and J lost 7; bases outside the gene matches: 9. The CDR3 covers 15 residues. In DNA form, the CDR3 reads TGTGCCAGCAGGGCCGGGACTAGCGTACGGAATGAGCAGTTCTTC. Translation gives CASRAGTSVRNEQFF.

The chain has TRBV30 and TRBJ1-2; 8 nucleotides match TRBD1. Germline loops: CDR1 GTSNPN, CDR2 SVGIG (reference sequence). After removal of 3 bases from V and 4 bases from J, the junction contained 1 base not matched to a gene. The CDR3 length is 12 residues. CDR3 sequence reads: CAWSGTGYGYTF. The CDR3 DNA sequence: TGTGCCTGGAGCGGGACAGGCTATGGCTACACCTTC. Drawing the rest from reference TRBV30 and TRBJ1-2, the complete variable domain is SQTIHQWPATLVQPVGSPLSLECTVEGTSNPNLYWYRQAAGRGLQLLFYSVGIGQISSEVPQNLSASRPQDRQFILSSKKLLLSDSGFYLCAWSGTGYGYTFGSGTRLTVV.

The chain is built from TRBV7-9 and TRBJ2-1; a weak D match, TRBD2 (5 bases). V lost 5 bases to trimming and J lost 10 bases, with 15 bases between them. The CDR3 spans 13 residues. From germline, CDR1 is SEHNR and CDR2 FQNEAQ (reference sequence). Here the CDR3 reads CASSRSGEREQFF. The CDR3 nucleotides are TGTGCCAGCAGCCGCAGCGGAGAGAGGGAGCAGTTCTTC.

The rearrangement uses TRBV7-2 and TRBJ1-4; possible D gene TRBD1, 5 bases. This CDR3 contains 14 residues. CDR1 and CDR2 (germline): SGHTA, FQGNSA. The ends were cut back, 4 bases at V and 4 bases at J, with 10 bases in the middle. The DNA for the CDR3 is TGTGCCAGCAGCTCGCGGGGGGGTAATGAAAAACTGTTTTTT. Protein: CASSSRGGNEKLFF.

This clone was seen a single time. In DNA form, the CDR3 reads TGTGCCACCAAGACAGCAAGCTATGGCTACACCTTC. Its protein product is CATKTASYGYTF. The chain is built from TRBV19 and TRBJ1-2; tentatively, D is TRBD1 (5 bases). CDR1 LNHDA and CDR2 SQIVND come from the germline V gene (reference sequence). Trimming stripped 10 bases from V and 4 bases from J, with 13 bases between. The CDR3 has 12 amino acids.

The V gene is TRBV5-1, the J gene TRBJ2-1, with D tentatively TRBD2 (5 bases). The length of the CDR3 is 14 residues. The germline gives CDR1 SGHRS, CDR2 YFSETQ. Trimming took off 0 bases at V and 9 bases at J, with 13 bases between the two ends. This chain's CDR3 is CASSLALRETEQFF. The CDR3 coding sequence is TGCGCCAGCAGCTTGGCCTTGAGGGAAACTGAGCAGTTCTTC.

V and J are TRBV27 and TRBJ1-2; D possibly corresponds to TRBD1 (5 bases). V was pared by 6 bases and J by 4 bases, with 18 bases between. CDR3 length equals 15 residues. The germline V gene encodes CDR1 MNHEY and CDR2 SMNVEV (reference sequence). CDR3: CASSPVAAGIYGYTF. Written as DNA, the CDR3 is TGTGCCAGCAGCCCAGTCGCTGCAGGGATCTATGGCTACACCTTC.